Following are 27 T cell receptor beta chains from one sample sequenced in a study of blood T cells in healthy people across ages. It was with a sample-barcoded 5' primer and a J-beta primer mix that a second PCR of roughly 6 to 11 cycles was run. TCRdb analysed the 5' RACE reads with MiXCR anew, one entry per CDR3 protein. The table records about 800,000 distinct CDR3 sequences, 55% to 70% of them present only once. Sequenced sample: blood. The receptors were sampled from a man in his thirties or forties in good health.

The chain couples TRBV6-1 to TRBJ2-5, with TRBD2 as a possible D gene (6 bases). Germline CDR1 is MNHNS and CDR2 is SASEGT. The CDR3 has 17 residues. Trimming took 4 bases from V and 3 from J, leaving 21 bases between them. CDR3 DNA: TGTGCCAGCAGTGGGGCGGGACCGCTTGGCCCTAAAGAGACCCAGTACTTC. Translated, it gives CASSGAGPLGPKETQYF.

This clonotype has just a few counts. This chain connects TRBV12-3 or TRBV12-4 to TRBJ2-3; either TRBD1 or TRBD2 may supply D (5 bases each). CDR3 length: 13 amino acids. V dropped 5 bases and J dropped 5 bases, with 11 bases sitting between them. CDR3 loop: CASSDRAVDTQYF. The CDR3, as DNA: TGTGCCAGCAGTGACAGAGCGGTAGATACGCAGTATTTT.

This sequence joins TRBV2 and TRBJ2-7; 10 bases fit TRBD2. This CDR3 contains 15 residues. Germline lookup yields CDR1 SNHLY and CDR2 FYNNEI. V trimming: 7 bases; J trimming: 0 bases; junction bases outside the gene matches: 6. The DNA of the CDR3 is TGTGCCAGCACTCGGGCTAGCGGGAGCTCCTACGAGCAGTACTTC. Translated: CASTRASGSSYEQYF.

The chain uses TRBV11-2 and TRBJ2-1; D is unclear. Germline-derived CDR1 and CDR2 are SGHAT and FQNNGV. V lost 2 bases to trimming and J lost 9 bases, with 8 bases between them. The CDR3 extends over 12 amino acids. The DNA of the CDR3 is TGTGCCAGCAGCTTACCAGCGTTTGAGCAGTTCTTC. Its translation is CASSLPAFEQFF.

Notes on this clonotype: Just one base apart from a much larger clone, this may be a read error. J is TRBJ2-5 and V is TRBV7-2, with 10 bases that match TRBD2. The CDR3 is 15 residues long. CDR1 is SGHTA, CDR2 FQGNSA, per germline. The J segment lost 11 bases and the V segment lost 4 bases, leaving 13 bases of the junction unmatched. The chain's CDR3 is CASSWTSGSYNEQYF. The CDR3 DNA is TGTGCCAGCAGCTGGACTAGCGGCTCCTACAATGAGCAGTACTTC.

This clonotype was seen more than once but under ten times. The V and J genes are TRBV12-3 or TRBV12-4 and TRBJ2-7; TRBD1 aligns across 9 bases. V was clipped by 5 bases and J by 6 bases; unmatched bases: 5. The CDR3 runs to 13 residues. The CDR3 DNA reads TGTGCCAGCAGTAGGGACAGGGCGACCGAGCAGTACTTC. Protein sequence: CASSRDRATEQYF.

This clonotype came up once. DNA for the CDR3: TGTGCCAGCAGCTTAGCTATGGCGGGGACGACTATTGGGGAGCTGTTTTTT. Translation gives CASSLAMAGTTIGELFF. The chain couples TRBV7-8 to TRBJ2-2; possible D gene TRBD2, 6 bases. With 0 bases removed from V and 8 bases from J, the gap between germline ends came to 19 bases. This CDR3 has 17 amino acids. Germline assignment: CDR1 SGHVS and CDR2 FQNEAQ.

The V and J genes are TRBV29-1 and TRBJ2-2; D is ambiguous. The CDR3 has 14 amino acids. V lost 3 bases and J lost 2, with 10 bases in between. Germline CDR1 is SQVTM and CDR2 is ANQGSEA. DNA of the CDR3: TGCAGCGTTGATGGGCATGGAAACACCGGGGAGCTGTTTTTT. Residues: CSVDGHGNTGELFF.

The chain uses TRBV4-1 and TRBJ2-3; D is unresolved. CDR1 is MGHRA and CDR2 is YSYEKL in the germline V gene. This CDR3 contains 14 residues. V lost 9 bases and J 3 bases, leaving 16 bases between the germline ends. In DNA, the CDR3 is TGCGCCAGTTCGCTTTATGGCGAGACAGATACGCAGTATTTT. Residues: CASSLYGETDTQYF.

The V and J genes are TRBV3-1 and TRBJ2-7; D is uncertain. The J call is doubtful: the DNA matches TRBJ2-5 better. Germline V lookup: CDR1 LGHDT, CDR2 YNNKEL (reference sequence). This CDR3 has 12 residues. The CDR3 loop is CASSQSMETQYF. The CDR3 DNA is TGTGCCAGCAGCCAATCAATGGAGACCCAGTACTTC.

The DNA for the CDR3 is TGTGCCAGCAGCTTGACGGGGCTCTCTGGAAACACCATATATTTT. Protein sequence: CASSLTGLSGNTIYF. This chain joins TRBV7-2 and TRBJ1-3; maybe TRBD1 (5 bases). Trimming shortened V by 3 bases and J by 0 bases, and 9 bases separated the two germline ends. CDR1 is SGHTA and CDR2 is FQGNSA in the germline V gene. This CDR3 has 15 amino acids.

Only a few counts were recorded for this clonotype. The chain carries TRBV20-1 and TRBJ1-5; the match to TRBD1 covers 7 bases. Germline CDR1 is DFQATT and CDR2 is SNEGSKA (reference sequence). J was trimmed by 7 bases and V by 1 base; bases with no gene match: 4. This CDR3 contains 13 residues. The CDR3 here is CSARATGTQPQHF. The CDR3 region has the DNA TGCAGTGCTAGAGCGACAGGGACACAGCCCCAGCATTTT.

The chain uses TRBV21-1 and TRBJ1-5. TRBV21-1 is a known pseudogene. The CDR3 runs 15 residues. CDR3: CASSKQDVSNQPQHF. CDR3 nucleotides: TGTGCCAGCAGCAAACAGGACGTTAGCAATCAGCCCCAGCATTTT.

The J gene is TRBJ2-1, the V gene TRBV5-1; 10 bases agree with TRBD2. The CDR3 consists of 15 residues. Germline CDR1 reads SGHRS; CDR2 reads YFSETQ. The trim removed 5 bases at V and 4 bases at J, leaving 6 bases unmatched. DNA for the CDR3: TGCGCCAGCAGTCACAGCGGGAGGGATTACAATGAGCAGTTCTTC. The encoded protein is CASSHSGRDYNEQFF.

On this clonotype itself: Without the conserved terminal phenylalanine or tryptophan, this CDR3 likely stems from a read error. This chain uses TRBV9 with TRBJ2-5; the D is unclear. The tail of the sequence fits TRBJ2-7 better, so the J call may be wrong. The CDR3 covers 12 residues. CDR1 is SGDLS and CDR2 is YYNGEE in the germline V gene. The CDR3 bases are TGTGCCAGCAGCGGAGGAAGCGACGAGCAGTACATC. It specifies CASSGGSDEQYI.

This clonotype was seen a few times. V is TRBV12-3 or TRBV12-4 and J is TRBJ2-1, with D possibly being TRBD2 (6 bases). V shed 5 bases and J shed 6 bases, with 17 bases lying between them. The CDR3 has 15 residues. The CDR3 here is CASSLRGGAVNEQFF. For the CDR3, the DNA is TGTGCCAGCAGTCTCCGCGGAGGGGCGGTCAATGAGCAGTTCTTC.

The sample holds a few counts of this clonotype. This sequence joins TRBV27 and TRBJ2-4; no clear D. This CDR3 has 11 residues. The V and J ends lost 10 bases and 6 bases respectively, with 10 bases between them. Per the germline V gene, CDR1 is MNHEY and CDR2 is SMNVEV (reference sequence). CDR3 sequence (DNA): TGTGCCACCCTTCCCCTAAACATTCAGTACTTC. It encodes CATLPLNIQYF.

The chain couples TRBV27 to TRBJ2-1; D not resolved. With 10 bases removed from V and 5 bases from J, the gap between germline ends came to 15 bases. Germline V gene lookup returns CDR1 MNHEY and CDR2 SMNVEV (reference sequence). The length of the CDR3 is 13 residues. CDR3 in DNA: TGTGCCACCAACACCAAGGGTCACAATGAGCAGTTCTTC. Translating gives CATNTKGHNEQFF.

The rearrangement links TRBV12-3 or TRBV12-4 to TRBJ2-3; D is perhaps TRBD2 (5 bases). The V end was cut by 3 bases, the J end by 4 bases, with 8 bases between. This CDR3 has 13 residues. This CDR3 reads CASSLGGPDTQYF. The DNA of the CDR3 is TGTGCCAGCAGTTTGGGCGGGCCAGATACGCAGTATTTT.

This sequence joins TRBV7-2 and TRBJ2-5, with D unclear. This CDR3 region has 15 residues. Germline loops: CDR1 SGHTA, CDR2 FQGNSA. Trimming cost V 1 base and J 4 bases, with 13 bases left between them. CDR3 nucleotides: TGTGCCAGCAGCTTAGGGCAAAGAGCTTCAGAGACCCAGTACTTC. Translated: CASSLGQRASETQYF.

This chain connects TRBV4-2 to TRBJ2-5, with TRBD2 matching over 12 bases. The CDR3 totals 19 residues. J gave up 2 bases and V 1 base, and 11 bases lay outside the gene matches. Germline CDR1 and CDR2: LGHNA and YNFKEQ. In nucleotides, the CDR3 is TGTGCCAGCAGCCAAGTATCGGCTAGCGGGAGGGCCGCTCAAGAGACCCAGTACTTC. This encodes CASSQVSASGRAAQETQYF.

This clonotype was seen a handful of times. V and J are TRBV4-2 and TRBJ2-4; 7 bases agree with TRBD2. The end of the DNA is better explained by TRBJ2-7, so the J call may be wrong. Germline CDR1 reads LGHNA; CDR2 reads YNFKEQ. CDR3 length equals 15 residues. The CDR3 here is CASSQRLALNYEQYF. The CDR3 DNA follows: TGTGCCAGCAGCCAACGACTAGCTTTAAATTACGAGCAGTACTTC.

This clonotype came up a few times. V usage is TRBV5-6 and J usage is TRBJ1-1, with unresolved D. CDR1 is SGHDT and CDR2 is YYEEEE in the germline V gene. The CDR3 has 15 residues. Trimming cost V 0 bases and J 2 bases, with 11 bases left between them. The CDR3 region has the DNA TGTGCCAGCAGCTTGGCCGGCAGGCCTAACACTGAAGCTTTCTTT. Translating it yields CASSLAGRPNTEAFF. The full variable domain, completed using reference TRBV5-6 and TRBJ1-1, is DAGVTQSPTHLIKTRGQQVTLRCSPKSGHDTVSWYQQALGQGPQFIFQYYEEEERQRGNFPDRFSGHQFPNYSSELNVNALLLGDSALYLCASSLAGRPNTEAFFGQGTRLTVV.

Here the CDR3 reads CASSVDRGAVAVRAQFF. The DNA of the CDR3 is TGTGCCAGCAGCGTAGATCGCGGGGCCGTGGCGGTACGGGCGCAGTTCTTC. This sequence joins TRBV9 and TRBJ2-1, with D possibly TRBD2 on 6 matching bases. Germline CDR1 is SGDLS and CDR2 is YYNGEE. This CDR3 is built from 17 residues. With 0 bases removed from V and 12 bases from J, the gap between germline ends came to 25 bases.

This chain uses TRBV12-3 or TRBV12-4 with TRBJ2-7; 10 bases line up with TRBD2. The CDR3 has 15 residues. J lost 5 bases, V lost 5 bases, and 9 bases had no gene match. The DNA of the CDR3 is TGTGCCAGCAGTATCGTAGCGGGAGGCTGGCACGAGCAGTACTTC. The encoded protein is CASSIVAGGWHEQYF.

The V gene is TRBV6-6, the J gene TRBJ1-2, with TRBD1 matching 7 bases. The CDR3 covers 16 residues. J was trimmed by 0 bases and V by 5 bases; bases with no gene match: 9. CDR1 MNHNY and CDR2 SVGAGI come from the germline V gene (reference sequence). The DNA of the CDR3 is TGTGCCAGCAGTCGCCGGGACAGATCAACTAACTATGGCTACACCTTC. Translation gives CASSRRDRSTNYGYTF.

The V gene is TRBV5-1, the J gene TRBJ2-5, with a tentative D call TRBD2 (6 bases). Germline V gene data show CDR1 as SGHRS and CDR2 as YFSETQ. The V and J ends lost 1 base and 5 bases respectively, with 15 bases between them. The CDR3 extends over 15 amino acids. The CDR3, as DNA: TGCGCCAGCAGCTTGATCGTTTCGGGGGTGGAGACCCAGTACTTC. This translates into CASSLIVSGVETQYF.